This TCR beta chain emerged from a study of spatial heterogeneity in lung cancer (dated by TCRdb to between 2018 and 2021). Background for the entire study: Beta-chain transcripts were consistently detected in greater numbers than alpha-chain transcripts, which likely reflected higher beta-chain transcript abundance. In the raw uncorrected reads, each unique combination of TCR and UMI appeared on average more than ten times. In non-small cell lung cancer, the study quantitatively compared TCR alpha and beta repertoires across several tumor regions, matched nontumor lung, and blood. Nonsynonymous mutation counts, determined by whole-exome sequencing of tumor tissue, were related to features of the TCR repertoire. At surgery, 200 to 250 tumor regions, some 61 matched nontumor lung samples and 50 to 60 PBMC samples were TCR-sequenced for both alpha and beta chains. Study-wide findings and limitations: Confirming at a functional level the hypothesis that regional TCRs recognize regional mutations was considered to require additional single-cell paired TCR alpha and beta sequencing. Ubiquitous expanded tumor TCRs were found in blood more often at tumor resection than at routine follow-up.

The protocol used for the library was 5' RACE. TCRdb shows the sequencer as NextSeq 500. In the TCR library protocol, a unique molecular identifier was attached to each TCR cDNA molecule so that PCR and sequencing errors could be corrected. The authors' pipeline ran thus. TCR identification, UMI-based error correction and CDR3 extraction were all carried out with Decombinator tools. TCRs above a frequency of 2 per 1,000, corresponding to the top 1% of the tumor frequency distribution, were defined as expanded. Rényi diversity was computed with the R vegan package after subsampling each repertoire 100 times to 5,000 TCRs. To build CDR3 similarity networks, amino acid triplet string-kernel similarity was used, and CDR3s were connected when their pairwise similarity was above 0.82. The public reads were reanalyzed by TCRdb: fastp trimming at Q25, MiXCR alignment, in-frame beta chains only. Entries are consolidated by CDR3 protein sequence, retaining the most common genes and DNA. These V and J calls derive from TCRdb rather than the authors' analysis. The sample yields about 23,000 distinct CDR3 sequences; under 4% were counted once. Of the sample, about 28% falls within the top ten clones.

The germline V and J ends show losses of 5 bases and 4 bases respectively, and no gene match explains 13 bases of the junction. The CDR3 runs 16 amino acids, cysteine and phenylalanine included. The read is trimmed to its CDR3 DNA, 48 bases read in frame from base 1. The germline V gene yields SGHAT for CDR1 and FQNNGV for CDR2. This clonotype showed up just a few times. The antigen it binds to is not known. The record has no base qualities; no much larger clone is one base away. The time point label on this specimen signifies: sample taken at primary tumor resection. Without any cell sorting, TCR sequencing was performed on whole RNA extracted either from tumor and nontumor lung tissue or from cryopreserved PBMC samples. The donors were 65 to 85 patients from the lung TRACERx cohort who had early-stage, untreated non-small cell lung cancer. Only patients for whom sufficient RNA was available from at least two tumor regions were selected for TCR sequencing.

The sequence is built from TRBV11-2 and TRBJ2-7, with 8 bases in between that match TRBD2. The material sequenced was PBMCs, taken at surgery. The TCR was taken from a female donor with early-stage non-small cell lung cancer. Here is the DNA: TGTGCCAGCAGCATACCTGAACGGGGGGGGACATACGAGCAGTACTTC. The encoded protein is CASSIPERGGTYEQYF.